This T cell receptor beta chain stems from a study of T cell changes during pregnancy in multiple sclerosis. The CDR3 covers 11 residues. Germline V gene sequence: CDR1 SEHNR, CDR2 FQNEAQ (reference sequence). Trimming shortened V by 5 bases and J by 9 bases, and 8 bases separated the two germline ends. The protocol was immunoSEQ multiplex PCR, while the TCRdb copy is restricted to in-frame clones and leaves out a portion. Among roughly 100,000 clones listed, about nine tenths were seen once. The TCR sequence derives from a female donor in good health, enrolled as a control in a pregnancy study. V and J are TRBV7-9 and TRBJ1-5; no definite D call. Source: peripheral blood, taken after pregnancy. Here the CDR3 reads CASSHPGPQHF. In DNA form, the CDR3 reads TGTGCCAGCAGCCACCCAGGGCCCCAGCATTTT.